This T cell receptor (beta chain) was retrieved from a study of CD8+ T cells in alopecia areata. General study points: Tissue-resident alphabeta T cells belonging to normal skin likewise get sequenced within scalp specimens. Clonality was higher in lesional than normal scalp, especially in alopecia totalis/universalis. Patients showed less clear TCR sequence sharing than mice, possibly partly because of HLA diversity.

Details on this clone: Its antigen remains unknown.

Sorting of CD4+ cells into CD25+CD127- cells (for about 5 patients) was performed. Peripheral blood, together with lesional scalp punch biopsies, was collected from alopecia areata patients. With 2 bases clipped from V and 6 bases from J, the junction kept 18 bases outside the gene matches. Germline values: CDR1 MNHNS, CDR2 SASEGT. The CDR3 has 18 residues. RNA, once extracted, was reverse transcribed into cDNA for use as the sequencing template. Profiled with immunoSEQ multiplex PCR; TCRdb holds only in-frame clones, not every one. The repertoire consists of 14,000 or so clones, with around 60% occurring once and the leading ten covering roughly 3.5%.

The receptor was derived from a human donor with alopecia areata. Sequenced input: CD4+ Tregs sorted from blood. The J gene is TRBJ2-7, the V gene TRBV6-1; the match to TRBD1 covers 8 bases. CDR3 in amino acids: CASSERAPGAGGTFEQYF. The CDR3 DNA follows: TGTGCCAGCAGTGAACGAGCGCCCGGGGCAGGGGGCACGTTCGAGCAGTACTTC.